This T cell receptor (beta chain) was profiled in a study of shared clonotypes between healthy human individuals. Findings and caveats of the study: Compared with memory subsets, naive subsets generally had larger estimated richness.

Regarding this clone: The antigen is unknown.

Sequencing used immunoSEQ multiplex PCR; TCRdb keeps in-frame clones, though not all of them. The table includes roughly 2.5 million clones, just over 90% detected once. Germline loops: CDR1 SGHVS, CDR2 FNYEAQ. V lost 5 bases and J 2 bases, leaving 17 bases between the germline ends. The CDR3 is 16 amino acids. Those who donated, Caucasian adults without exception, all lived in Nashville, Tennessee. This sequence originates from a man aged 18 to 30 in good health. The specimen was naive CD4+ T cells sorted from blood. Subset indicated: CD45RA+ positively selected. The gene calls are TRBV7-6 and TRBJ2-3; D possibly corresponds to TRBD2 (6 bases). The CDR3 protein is CASSPLLLADTDTQYF. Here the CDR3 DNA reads TGTGCCAGCAGCCCTCTCCTACTAGCAGACACAGATACGCAGTATTTT.